This TCR beta chain was found in a study of CD8 T cells in ankylosing spondylitis. TCRdb reprocessed the 5' RACE reads with MiXCR, giving one entry per CDR3 protein. The sample records 200,000 to 300,000 distinct CDR3 sequences, 10% being singletons. In its sample, this clonotype was seen a few times. The clonotype originates from a male donor with ankylosing spondylitis or in good health (not recorded which). Material for sequencing was blood, either unsorted or a sorted T cell fraction (not recorded which).

Here the CDR3 reads CASSSDRGQSNQPQHF. CDR3 sequence (DNA): TGTGCCAGCAGCTCGGACAGGGGACAAAGCAATCAGCCCCAGCATTTT. V gene TRBV7-8 combines with J gene TRBJ1-5; 9 bases line up with TRBD1. From germline, CDR1 is SGHVS and CDR2 FQNEAQ. This CDR3 has 16 residues. The V segment lost 4 bases and the J segment 1 base; nucleotides outside the gene matches: 5.